These 18 T cell receptor beta chains share one sample of origin, sequenced in a study of T cell changes during pregnancy in multiple sclerosis (dated by TCRdb to between 2018 and 2021). Library creation used the immunoSEQ multiplex PCR assay. TCRdb retrieved this table from immuneACCESS and kept in-frame rearrangements only. Not all clones are present; in checked studies, unresolved V genes account for under half, and no reason is known for the remainder. This sample lists fewer than 25,000 clones; roughly nine tenths were detected once. The ten largest clones capture 0.6% to 0.7% of the sample. The sample consisted of CD4+ T cells from peripheral blood mononuclear cells, taken in the third trimester of pregnancy. The receptors were gathered from a female donor in good health, enrolled as a control in a pregnancy study.

The chain is built from TRBV4-3 and TRBJ2-3; TRBD2 matches at 11 bases. CDR1 and CDR2 (germline): LGHNA, YSLEER. This CDR3 is built from 19 residues. With 4 bases clipped from V and 0 bases from J, the junction kept 12 bases outside the gene matches. The CDR3 is CASSRLTPPSGGSTDTQYF. The CDR3 DNA reads TGCGCCAGCAGCCGATTAACTCCTCCTAGCGGGGGGAGCACAGATACGCAGTATTTT.

The V and J genes are TRBV5-1 and TRBJ2-1; the D is unclear. The V and J ends lost 3 bases and 5 bases respectively, with 6 bases between them. Per the germline V gene, CDR1 is SGHRS and CDR2 is YFSETQ. There are 12 residues in the CDR3. The CDR3 nucleotides read TGCGCCAGCAGCTCCCAGGACAATGAGCAGTTCTTC. It translates to CASSSQDNEQFF.

The V call is TRBV30, the J call TRBJ2-7; 7 nucleotides align to TRBD1. The CDR3 has 13 amino acids. Germline CDR1 reads GTSNPN; CDR2 reads SVGIG (reference sequence). Losses at the gene ends were 2 bases for V and 6 bases for J; bases not matched to a gene: 7. CDR3 nucleotides: TGTGCCTGGAGTCCCCGGAGGACAGGCGAGCAGTACTTC. This translates into CAWSPRRTGEQYF. The full variable domain, rest sourced from reference TRBV30 and TRBJ2-7, is SQTIHQWPATLVQPVGSPLSLECTVEGTSNPNLYWYRQAAGRGLQLLFYSVGIGQISSEVPQNLSASRPQDRQFILSSKKLLLSDSGFYLCAWSPRRTGEQYFGPGTRLTVT.

The genes are TRBV9 and TRBJ2-2; the match to TRBD1 covers 10 bases. The CDR3 contains 18 residues. The germline V gene has CDR1 SGDLS and CDR2 YYNGEE. The V gene end was trimmed by 4 bases and the J gene end by 2 bases; junction bases not matched to a gene: 11. The CDR3, as DNA: TGTGCCAGCAGCCCCCGGACAGGGGGAGGGTTTAACACCGGGGAGCTGTTTTTT. Translation: CASSPRTGGGFNTGELFF.

This chain links TRBV4-1 with TRBJ2-1, with D maybe TRBD2 (5 bases). Per the germline V gene, CDR1 is MGHRA and CDR2 is YSYEKL. This CDR3 is built from 15 residues. Trimming left V 5 bases short and J 4 bases short, with 15 bases between. CDR3 in amino acids: CASSLGLAVYNEQFF. The DNA for the CDR3 is TGCGCCAGCAGCTTAGGACTCGCAGTTTACAATGAGCAGTTCTTC.

This sequence joins TRBV28 and TRBJ2-7; D perhaps matches TRBD2 (5 bases). CDR3 length: 15 amino acids. Germline lookup yields CDR1 MDHEN and CDR2 SYDVKM. With 1 base removed from V and 6 bases from J, the gap between germline ends came to 16 bases. CDR3 bases: TGTGCCAGCAGTTTATATTATCGGGCGGGTAGCGAGCAGTACTTC. Residues: CASSLYYRAGSEQYF. Supplemented by reference TRBV28 and TRBJ2-7, the full variable domain reads DVKVTQSSRYLVKRTGEKVFLECVQDMDHENMFWYRQDPGLGLRLIYFSYDVKMKEKGDIPEGYSVSREKKERFSLILESASTNQTSMYLCASSLYYRAGSEQYFGPGTRLTVT.

The rearrangement joins TRBV5-1 to TRBJ2-3; 7 bases match TRBD2. The CDR3 runs 17 residues. Germline trimming cut 0 bases from V and 3 bases from J; bases unmatched to any gene: 10. Germline-derived CDR1 and CDR2 are SGHRS and YFSETQ. The CDR3 loop is CASSLVGGRGVTDTQYF. CDR3 in DNA: TGCGCCAGCAGCTTGGTTGGGGGACGGGGGGTTACAGATACGCAGTATTTT. The full variable domain, its missing parts supplied by reference TRBV5-1 and TRBJ2-3, is KAGVTQTPRYLIKTRGQQVTLSCSPISGHRSVSWYQQTPGQGLQFLFEYFSETQRNKGNFPGRFSGRQFSNSRSEMNVSTLELGDSALYLCASSLVGGRGVTDTQYFGPGTRLTVL.

This chain connects TRBV11-1 to TRBJ2-5; maybe TRBD1 (6 bases). V was shortened by 0 bases and J by 7 bases, with 12 bases between the two germline ends. CDR1 is SGHAT and CDR2 is FQDESV in the germline V gene (reference sequence). CDR3 length equals 14 residues. CDR3 nucleotides: TGTGCCAGCAGCTTAGCGACAGGCAGAAGGACCCAGTACTTC. It encodes CASSLATGRRTQYF.

The chain recombines TRBV29-1 with TRBJ2-5, with D possibly matching TRBD1 (7 bases). Per germline, CDR1 SQVTM and CDR2 ANQGSEA. This CDR3 has 15 residues. Trimming stripped 4 bases from V and 4 bases from J, with 19 bases between. Written as DNA, the CDR3 is TGCAGCGTTGTTAGGGCCAGGGGGGTCGGAGAGACCCAGTACTTC. Translated, it gives CSVVRARGVGETQYF.

The chain has TRBV19 and TRBJ2-2, with 14 bases lining up with TRBD2. Trimming at V came to 0 bases and at J to 8 bases, leaving 8 bases not matched to a gene. Germline V CDR1 and CDR2: LNHDA, SQIVND (reference sequence). The CDR3 loop spans 18 amino acids. The CDR3 DNA is TGTGCCAGTAGTATAGAGCGGGGACTAGCGGGAGACCCTGGGGAGCTGTTTTTT. Translated, it gives CASSIERGLAGDPGELFF.

The rearrangement links TRBV6-5 to TRBJ2-3, with 7 positions matching TRBD1. The trim removed 6 bases at V and 2 bases at J, leaving 5 bases unmatched. CDR3 size: 14 residues. The germline V gene encodes CDR1 MNHEY and CDR2 SVGAGI. CDR3 in DNA: TGTGCCAGCAGGCGACAGGGATCCACAGATACGCAGTATTTT. Translating it yields CASRRQGSTDTQYF.

This clone appeared a single time. V and J are TRBV29-1 and TRBJ1-5; no definite D call. V was shortened by 4 bases and J by 3 bases, with 7 bases between the two germline ends. The CDR3 consists of 12 residues. Per the germline V gene, CDR1 is SQVTM and CDR2 is ANQGSEA. CDR3 loop: CSVGGYNQPQHF. CDR3 bases: TGCAGCGTTGGAGGGTACAATCAGCCCCAGCATTTT.

The genes are TRBV5-1 and TRBJ2-3; D remains unclear. CDR1 is SGHRS and CDR2 is YFSETQ in the germline V gene. CDR3 length: 14 amino acids. V dropped 4 bases and J dropped 1 base, with 10 bases sitting between them. The CDR3 DNA reads as TGCGCCAGCAGCCCTGTTCGCGGCACAGATACGCAGTATTTT. Translation: CASSPVRGTDTQYF.

As regards this clone: Other DNA sequences of this sample code for an identical CDR3. The chain couples TRBV5-1 to TRBJ2-5, with D unresolved. The CDR3 loop spans 15 amino acids. Germline CDR1 reads SGHRS; CDR2 reads YFSETQ. V lost 0 bases and J 2 bases, leaving 11 bases between the germline ends. CDR3 region: CASSLELPVQETQYF. The CDR3 nucleotides are TGCGCCAGCAGCTTGGAGCTTCCCGTTCAAGAGACCCAGTACTTC.

The chain has TRBV19 and TRBJ1-6; possible D gene TRBD1, 5 bases. The length of the CDR3 is 16 residues. The germline CDR1 and CDR2 sequences are LNHDA and SQIVND (reference sequence). Trimming left V 3 bases short and J 7 bases short, with 16 bases between. In nucleotides, the CDR3 is TGTGCCAGTAGTATTAAGGCGGGGACGGGGAATTCACCCCTCCACTTT. Translated: CASSIKAGTGNSPLHF.

The V gene is TRBV7-2, the J gene TRBJ1-2; D is ambiguous. The germline gives CDR1 SGHTA, CDR2 FQGNSA. V was clipped by 1 base and J by 6 bases, with 9 bases between them. The CDR3 contains 13 residues. This CDR3 is CASSLGAMNGYTF. CDR3 coding DNA: TGTGCCAGCAGCTTAGGGGCAATGAATGGCTACACCTTC.

This clone was detected only a few times. The chain employs TRBV10-1 and TRBJ1-1; D unclear. The ends were cut back, 7 bases at V and 5 bases at J, with 8 bases in the middle. CDR1 WNHNN and CDR2 SYGVQD come from the germline V gene (reference sequence). The CDR3 has 11 residues. The CDR3 sequence is CASIPGTEAFF. Here the CDR3 DNA reads TGCGCCAGCATTCCGGGAACTGAAGCTTTCTTT.

The chain employs TRBV5-1 and TRBJ1-4; TRBD1 agrees at 9 bases. V was pared by 0 bases and J by 8 bases, with 5 bases of the junction left unmatched. Germline-derived CDR1 and CDR2 are SGHRS and YFSETQ. This CDR3 is 15 amino acids long. The CDR3 DNA reads as TGCGCCAGCAGCTTGGGGGACAGGGAATCGGAAAAACTGTTTTTT. It yields the protein CASSLGDRESEKLFF.